The T cell receptor beta chain described here comes from a study of blood T cell repertoires in COVID-19 (dated by TCRdb to the early 2020s). Background on the whole study: Samples covering the acute and convalescent phases of COVID-19 were provided by collaborators in the United States, Italy and Spain. Deeply sampled blood TCRbeta repertoires from subjects exposed to, actively infected with, or recovered from COVID-19 were included in the dataset. Samples came from the ongoing ImmuneRACE study (first 160 participants) plus 1,254 subjects from 6 global collaborators. The repertoires were made available in a free public database intended to serve as a resource for research on the immune response to SARS-CoV-2. The sample metadata nearly always contained a de-identified subject ID, COVID-19 status, age in years and sex. The material from the prospective study consisted of cDNA or gDNA derived from T cells, B-cell-depleted T cells, or PBMCs. HLA class I and class II types, where available, came from metadata supplied by the sample provider rather than from assay-based typing. Overall study outcomes, separate from this receptor: Clinical and demographic metadata were provided uncurated, with the amount varying by source and participant.

In Seattle, one collaborating source enrolled patients while the infection was active and tracked those patients longitudinally over the course of disease. Whole blood was collected in K2EDTA tubes by collaborating institutions according to the institutions' own protocols. Collaborator samples were shipped for TCRbeta analysis as frozen whole blood, isolated PBMCs, or DNA extracted from either sample type. Points on this clone: Its antigen remains undetermined. Base qualities were left out, and no much larger clone turns up one base away.

Based on the germline V gene, the CDR1 and CDR2 sequences are SGDLS and YYNGEE. The CDR3 measures 15 amino acids from cysteine to phenylalanine. This entry keeps only the CDR3 DNA: 45 bases, framed from base 1. V and J are trimmed by 4 bases and 3 bases, and the gene matches miss 9 bases of the junction. TCRbeta CDR3 regions were amplified from genomic DNA using the immunoSEQ Assay, a bias-controlled multiplex PCR. As for the original processing: The number of nucleated cells in each sample was estimated by amplification of reference gene primers within the assay. Sequence reads were collapsed and filtered to measure the absolute abundance of every unique TCRbeta CDR3 rearrangement. For each sample, productive Simpson clonality was calculated as the square root of Simpson's diversity index over productive rearrangements. What TCRdb holds here is the immuneACCESS table cut down to in-frame rearrangements. Part of the clones is not present; checked against another copy, under half of the missing clones reflect an unresolved V gene, and the others are unexplained. V and J calls plus clone size are reproduced from that table; the DNA served to infer D and trimming. Counted in this sample were about 130,000 clones; 65% to 85% of them appeared once. 17% of the sample goes to the ten largest clones.

Rearrangement joined TRBV9 to TRBJ1-2; 7 middle bases align to TRBD1. The sample was peripheral blood. The receptor was derived from a man between 25 and 39 years old with COVID-19, enrolled during active disease. The bases read TGTGCCAGCAGCCTCGGACAGGAGGCGTACTATGGCTACACCTTC. This codes for CASSLGQEAYYGYTF.